The rows below give T cell receptor beta chains drawn from one sample of a study of cytomegalovirus exposure and HLA in healthy donors. Only in-frame clones appear in the TCRdb table, and some are missing; sequencing was by immunoSEQ multiplex PCR. The sample consists of about 120,000 clones, roughly 78% of them appearing once. Material: PBMCs. These receptors all stem from a man between 25 and 39 years old in good health and CMV-seropositive. Both conserved end residues are part of each CDR3. The D gene is left open where the match is weak. Part of the rows lack a size; the others show once, few, many or a class for expanded clones.

clone size,J gene,V gene,D gene,CDR3 protein,CDR3 DNA
few,TRBJ1-1,TRBV25-1,NA,CASSAQGSTEAFF,TGTGCCAGCAGTGCCCAGGGAAGCACTGAAGCTTTCTTT
NA,TRBJ2-7,TRBV5-6,TRBD1,CASRTGGSSYEQYF,TGTGCCAGCAGGACAGGGGGTTCCTCCTACGAGCAGTACTTC
NA,TRBJ2-7,TRBV27,NA,CASSLSPVLEQYF,TGTGCCAGCAGTTTATCCCCTGTTCTCGAGCAGTACTTC
NA,TRBJ1-2,TRBV25-1,TRBD1,CASSDPQGGNYGYTF,TGTGCCAGCAGTGATCCCCAGGGGGGCAACTATGGCTACACCTTC
NA,TRBJ2-3,TRBV19,NA,CASMEGPPTDTQYF,TGTGCCAGTATGGAGGGACCCCCCACAGATACGCAGTATTTT
NA,TRBJ2-3,TRBV2,TRBD2,CASLGGREVDTQYF,TGTGCCAGCTTGGGGGGGCGGGAGGTAGATACGCAGTATTTT
NA,TRBJ1-1,TRBV4-1,NA,CASSQAGGGSEAFF,TGCGCCAGCAGCCAGGCGGGAGGGGGGAGTGAAGCTTTCTTT
few,TRBJ2-7,TRBV19,NA,CASSILGIGIYEQYF,TGTGCCAGTAGTATACTCGGGATAGGCATCTACGAGCAGTACTTC
few,TRBJ2-5,TRBV19,TRBD2,CASSMATSGEETQYF,TGTGCCAGTAGTATGGCTACTAGCGGGGAAGAGACCCAGTACTTC
NA,TRBJ1-2,TRBV7-9,TRBD1,CASSSGQGVDGYTF,TGTGCCAGCAGCTCTGGACAGGGGGTGGATGGCTACACCTTC
NA,TRBJ1-2,TRBV6-5,NA,CASSNRAEGYTF,TGTGCCAGCTCGAACAGGGCGGAGGGCTACACCTTC
NA,TRBJ1-2,TRBV2,NA,CATVGDFYGYTF,TGTGCCACTGTAGGGGACTTCTATGGCTACACCTTC
NA,TRBJ2-7,TRBV19,NA,CASSIRGTYEQYF,TGTGCCAGTAGTATTCGGGGGACCTACGAGCAGTACTTC
NA,TRBJ2-1,TRBV29-1,TRBD2,CSTKRGLTNEQFF,TGCAGCACGAAGCGGGGACTAACCAATGAGCAGTTCTTC
NA,TRBJ2-3,TRBV5-4,NA,CASSLRGGGTDTQYF,TGTGCCAGCAGCTTGAGGGGCGGAGGCACAGATACGCAGTATTTT
once,TRBJ2-2,TRBV7-3,TRBD2,CASSSVAGGGTGELFF,TGTGCCAGCAGCTCGGTAGCGGGAGGAGGCACCGGGGAGCTGTTTTTT
few,TRBJ1-1,TRBV5-5,NA,CASSLSVYTEAFF,TGTGCCAGCAGCTTGTCGGTTTACACTGAAGCTTTCTTT
NA,TRBJ2-2,TRBV5-1,TRBD1,CASTPRDRGLLTGELFF,TGCGCCAGCACCCCCCGGGACAGGGGGCTATTGACCGGGGAGCTGTTTTTT